The clone carrying this T cell receptor beta chain came up once. Participant ages covered roughly 18 to 89 years across 24 US areas. This sample stems from a study of blood T cell repertoires in COVID-19. Study details: Specimens from acute and convalescent COVID-19 originated in the United States, Italy and Spain.

The repertoire was sequenced with immunoSEQ multiplex PCR; TCRdb's copy has only in-frame clones and lacks some. Among around 200,000 clones listed, approximately 85% were seen once. The germline gives CDR1 MDHEN, CDR2 SYDVKM. Unmatched junction bases numbered 3, after V lost 3 bases and J lost 4 bases. This CDR3 has 14 amino acids. The gene calls are TRBV28 and TRBJ2-1; 7 bases are a match to TRBD1. The TCR sequence derives from a man aged 35 to 55 who had recovered from COVID-19. Sequences were obtained from PBMCs or T cells enriched from blood (not recorded which). The CDR3 coding sequence is TGTGCCAGCAGTTTGGGACAGATTTACAATGAGCAGTTCTTC. It specifies CASSLGQIYNEQFF.